This note documents a single T cell receptor (beta chain) sequence. This clone is characterized as medium-sized (0.01 to 0.1%). What antigen it recognizes has not been identified. Qualities for individual bases were not recorded, and no much larger clone is one base off. Genomic DNA was extracted with the Qiagen DNeasy kit from unsorted PBMCs and from negatively selected CD4+ and CD8+ fractions. TCR beta CDR3 regions were amplified by immunoSEQ multiplex PCR using primers annealing to V and J segments. Amplification bias was minimized using a synthetic immune receptor repertoire, and residual bias was removed computationally after sequencing. On the authors' methods: Custom Python scripts were used to quantify repertoire diversity as the Shannon entropy index. Unsorted, CD4+ and CD8+ repertoires were analyzed separately, except for combined analyses in which CD4+ and CD8+ sequences were merged in silico. Clonal expansion was defined as at least a 2-fold frequency increase after treatment relative to C1D1, with a pseudocount of 0.5 for undetected baseline clones. Clones with 0 or 1 copy at C1D1 were classified as singleton clones, and clones with 2 or more copies were classified as non-singleton clones. Clones expanded in unsorted samples were annotated as CD4+, CD8+ or unknown by matching protein sequences in sorted samples from the same patient. Wilcoxon tests on paired samples were used to test changes in diversity from C1D1 to C4D1. As stored in TCRdb, this immuneACCESS dataset retains in-frame rearrangements with V and J assigned. A fraction of the clones does not appear; measured against another copy, unresolved V genes explain less than half of the discrepancy, and the remainder lacks a known reason. V, J and clone size are taken as reported in that table, and D and trimming were inferred from the DNA itself. The sample table shows 24,000 or so clones, and 60% to 80% are seen once. The leading ten clones occupy 2.5% to 3.5% of the sample.

The sample is drawn from a study of PD-1 blockade in classical Hodgkin lymphoma (TCRdb year 2020). Regarding the research as a whole: Nivolumab dosing was 3 mg/kg intravenously every 2 weeks, continuing until either disease progression or unacceptable toxicity. To define a peripheral blood immune signature of response to PD-1 blockade in classical Hodgkin lymphoma, the study combined TCR beta sequencing with CyTOF.

In light of the paper, this sample's time point label describes: cycle 1 day 1 (C1D1), immediately before nivolumab initiation. Every trial patient had relapsed after autologous stem cell transplantation, and cohorts A, B and C differed in prior brentuximab vedotin exposure. A total of under 70 patients with relapsed/refractory classical Hodgkin lymphoma made up the trial cohort, and each patient's best overall response was complete response, partial response or progressive disease. Trial patients were treated with single-agent nivolumab in the multi-cohort phase II CheckMate 205 trial. Best overall response was determined by an independent review committee according to the 2007 International Working Group response criteria. Trial PBMCs were obtained immediately prior to nivolumab initiation (C1D1) and on therapy at cycle 2 day 1 and cycle 4 day 1. After peripheral blood was drawn into 8 mL Vacutainer Cell Preparation Tubes, PBMCs were isolated by centrifugation and then cryopreserved.

What the research found in general, with its limitations: The study was restricted to a single clinical trial cohort, and the causes of repertoire differences, possibly disease activity or prior therapy, were left undefined. Diversity was lower in patients who began nivolumab less than 1 year after ASCT, so these patients were left out of later analyses to avoid confounding by immune reconstitution. Among trial patients, those achieving complete response had baseline diversity similar to that of newly diagnosed patients, while diversity was significantly lower in partial responders and progressors. Baseline TCR diversity was reported as lower in newly diagnosed patients than in healthy donors, and lower still in relapsed/refractory patients. A significant rise by C4D1 was seen in CD4+ but not CD8+ TCR diversity (p=0.0027 vs p=0.16), with the rise being most apparent in complete responders (p=0.02).

Material: peripheral blood mononuclear cells (PBMCs), obtained at baseline. This sequence originates from a human donor with classical Hodgkin lymphoma.

The CDR3 here reads CASSEAYRGGYGYTF. The sequenced DNA is TGTGCCAGCAGCGAAGCTTACAGAGGAGGATATGGCTACACCTTC. This receptor chain uses TRBV9 and TRBJ1-2, with the D gene too uncertain to name. V lost 3 bases and J lost 5 bases; the stretch between them is 17 bases long. Inclusive of the bounding cysteine and phenylalanine, the CDR3 is 15 residues long. Solely the CDR3 DNA is kept, with 45 bases framed from the first base. As encoded in the germline V gene, CDR1 is SGDLS while CDR2 is YYNGEE.